This T cell receptor (beta chain) was sequenced for a study of cytomegalovirus exposure and HLA in healthy donors. Study results and limitations: Previous analysis showed most TCR beta V segments were productive about 87% or about 30% of the time.

13 Jbeta primers and 60 Vbeta primers were used for the PCR. Here immunoSEQ multiplex PCR was the method, and the copy in TCRdb shows in-frame clones only, minus some. The data contain over 130,000 clones, about 80% of them seen just once; the ten biggest clones take up roughly 1.4%. Concerning this clone: Its target is unknown.

The CDR3 loop spans 15 amino acids. The ends were cut back, 3 bases at V and 4 bases at J, with 12 bases in the middle. The germline V gene has CDR1 LNHNV and CDR2 YYDKDF (reference sequence). The chain has TRBV15 and TRBJ2-2; tentatively, D is TRBD2 (5 bases). The source material was PBMCs. The sequence derives from a man aged 25 to 40 in good health and CMV-seropositive. The CDR3: CATSSGQDSTGELFF. DNA of the CDR3: TGTGCCACCAGCAGCGGCCAGGACTCCACCGGGGAGCTGTTTTTT.